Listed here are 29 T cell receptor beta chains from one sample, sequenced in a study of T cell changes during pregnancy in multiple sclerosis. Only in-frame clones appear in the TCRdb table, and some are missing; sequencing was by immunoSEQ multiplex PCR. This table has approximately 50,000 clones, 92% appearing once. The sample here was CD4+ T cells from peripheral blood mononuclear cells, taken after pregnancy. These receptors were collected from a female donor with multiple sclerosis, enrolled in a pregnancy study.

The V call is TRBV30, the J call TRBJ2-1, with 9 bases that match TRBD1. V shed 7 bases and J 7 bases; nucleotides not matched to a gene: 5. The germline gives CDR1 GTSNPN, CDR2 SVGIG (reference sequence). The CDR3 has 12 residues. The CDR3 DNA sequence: TGTGCCTTGGGACAGGGTGAAAATGAGCAGTTCTTC. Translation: CALGQGENEQFF.

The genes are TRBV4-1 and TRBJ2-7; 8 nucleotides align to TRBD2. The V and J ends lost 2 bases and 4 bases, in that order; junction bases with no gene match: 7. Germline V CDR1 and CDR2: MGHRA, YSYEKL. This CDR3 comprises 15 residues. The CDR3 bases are TGCGCCAGCAGCCAACCTCGTGCGGGAGGATACGAGCAGTACTTC. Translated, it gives CASSQPRAGGYEQYF.

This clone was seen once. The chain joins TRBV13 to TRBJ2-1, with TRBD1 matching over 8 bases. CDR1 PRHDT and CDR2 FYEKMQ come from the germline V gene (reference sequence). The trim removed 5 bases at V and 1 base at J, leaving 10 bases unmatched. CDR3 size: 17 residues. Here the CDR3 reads CASSIKTGALSYNEQFF. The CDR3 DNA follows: TGTGCCAGCAGCATAAAGACAGGGGCCTTATCCTACAATGAGCAGTTCTTC.

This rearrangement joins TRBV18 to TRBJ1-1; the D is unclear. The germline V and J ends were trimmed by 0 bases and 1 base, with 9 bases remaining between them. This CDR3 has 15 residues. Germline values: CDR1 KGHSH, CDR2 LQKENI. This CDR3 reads CASSPPSGPNTEAFF. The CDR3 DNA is TGTGCCAGCTCACCACCGAGCGGCCCGAACACTGAAGCTTTCTTT.

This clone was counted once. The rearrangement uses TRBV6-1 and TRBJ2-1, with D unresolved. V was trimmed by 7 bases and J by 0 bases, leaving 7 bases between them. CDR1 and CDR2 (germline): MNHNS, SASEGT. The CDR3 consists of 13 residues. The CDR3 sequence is CASTRTSYNEQFF. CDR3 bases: TGTGCCAGCACTAGAACCTCCTACAATGAGCAGTTCTTC.

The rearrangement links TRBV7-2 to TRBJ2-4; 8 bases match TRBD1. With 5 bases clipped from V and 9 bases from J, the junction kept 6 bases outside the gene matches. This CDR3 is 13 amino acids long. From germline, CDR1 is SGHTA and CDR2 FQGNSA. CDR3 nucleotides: TGTGCCAGCAGCCGCGGACAGGGCGGCATTCAGTACTTC. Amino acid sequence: CASSRGQGGIQYF.

CDR3 coding DNA: TGTGCCTGGACTCCTCTCGGCTATGGCTACACCTTC. It is translated as CAWTPLGYGYTF. J is TRBJ1-2 and V is TRBV30; D is ambiguous. The germline V gene encodes CDR1 GTSNPN and CDR2 SVGIG (reference sequence). This CDR3 spans 12 amino acids. The germline V and J ends were trimmed by 4 bases and 4 bases, with 10 bases remaining between them.

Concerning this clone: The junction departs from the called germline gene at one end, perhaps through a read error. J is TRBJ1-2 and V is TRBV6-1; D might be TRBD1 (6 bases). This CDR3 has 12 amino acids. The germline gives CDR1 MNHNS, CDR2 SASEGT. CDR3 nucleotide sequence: TGTGCCAGCTGCCTCGTCGACAGGAGTTTTTTCTTC. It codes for CASCLVDRSFFF.

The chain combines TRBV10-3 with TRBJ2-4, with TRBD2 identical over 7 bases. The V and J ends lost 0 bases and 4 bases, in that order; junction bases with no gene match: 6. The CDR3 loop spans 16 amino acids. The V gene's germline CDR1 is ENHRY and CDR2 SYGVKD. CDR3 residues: CAISESGISGKNIQYF. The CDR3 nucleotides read TGTGCCATCAGTGAGTCTGGGATTAGCGGGAAAAACATTCAGTACTTC.

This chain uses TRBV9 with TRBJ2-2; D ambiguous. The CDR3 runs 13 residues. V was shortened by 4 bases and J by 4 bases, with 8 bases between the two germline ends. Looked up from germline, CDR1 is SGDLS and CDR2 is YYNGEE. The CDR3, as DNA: TGTGCCAGCAGCTTTCGACTCACCGGGGAGCTGTTTTTT. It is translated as CASSFRLTGELFF.

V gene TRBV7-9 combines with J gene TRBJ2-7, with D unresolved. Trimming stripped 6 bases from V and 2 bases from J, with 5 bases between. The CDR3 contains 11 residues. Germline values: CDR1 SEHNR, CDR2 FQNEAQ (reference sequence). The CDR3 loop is CASSTAYEQYF. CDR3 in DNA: TGTGCCAGCAGTACAGCCTACGAGCAGTACTTC.

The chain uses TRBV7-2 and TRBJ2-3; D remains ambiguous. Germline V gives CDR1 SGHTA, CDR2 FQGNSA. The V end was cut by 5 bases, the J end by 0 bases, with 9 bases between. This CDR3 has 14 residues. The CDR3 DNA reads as TGTGCCAGCAGCCCAGAAGTCAGCACAGATACGCAGTATTTT. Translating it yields CASSPEVSTDTQYF.

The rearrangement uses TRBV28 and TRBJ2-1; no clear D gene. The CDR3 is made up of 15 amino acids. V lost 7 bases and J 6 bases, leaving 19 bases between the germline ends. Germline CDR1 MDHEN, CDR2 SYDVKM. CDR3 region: CASTSSGPKSNEQFF. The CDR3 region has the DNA TGTGCCAGCACCTCCTCTGGGCCCAAGAGCAATGAGCAGTTCTTC. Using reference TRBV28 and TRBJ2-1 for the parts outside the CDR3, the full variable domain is DVKVTQSSRYLVKRTGEKVFLECVQDMDHENMFWYRQDPGLGLRLIYFSYDVKMKEKGDIPEGYSVSREKKERFSLILESASTNQTSMYLCASTSSGPKSNEQFFGPGTRLTVL.

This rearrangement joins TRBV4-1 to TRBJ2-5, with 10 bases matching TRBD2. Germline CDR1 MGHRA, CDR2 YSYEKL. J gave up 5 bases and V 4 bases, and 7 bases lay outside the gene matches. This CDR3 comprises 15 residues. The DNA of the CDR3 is TGCGCCAGCAGCCGCCTGGGACTAGCGCAGGAGACCCAGTACTTC. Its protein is CASSRLGLAQETQYF.

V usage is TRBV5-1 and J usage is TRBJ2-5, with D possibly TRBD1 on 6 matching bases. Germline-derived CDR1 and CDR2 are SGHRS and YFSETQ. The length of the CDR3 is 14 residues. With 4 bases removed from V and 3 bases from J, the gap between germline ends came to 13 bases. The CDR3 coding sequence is TGCGCCAGCAGCCCTAGACAGGAAAAAGAGACCCAGTACTTC. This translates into CASSPRQEKETQYF.

The chain's CDR3 is CSAGLARQFYNEQFF. Here the CDR3 DNA reads TGCAGCGCCGGACTAGCTCGACAATTCTACAATGAGCAGTTCTTC. This chain links TRBV29-1 with TRBJ2-1, with 8 bases matching TRBD2. The CDR3 is made up of 15 amino acids. Germline CDR1 is SQVTM and CDR2 is ANQGSEA. V dropped 7 bases and J dropped 3; count of bases not matched to a gene: 11.

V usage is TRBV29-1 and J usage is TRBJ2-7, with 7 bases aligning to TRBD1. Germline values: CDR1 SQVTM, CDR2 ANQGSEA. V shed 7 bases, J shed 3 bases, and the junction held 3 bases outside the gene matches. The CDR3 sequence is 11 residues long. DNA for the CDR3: TGCAGCGCTAACAGGGGCTACGAGCAGTACTTC. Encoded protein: CSANRGYEQYF.

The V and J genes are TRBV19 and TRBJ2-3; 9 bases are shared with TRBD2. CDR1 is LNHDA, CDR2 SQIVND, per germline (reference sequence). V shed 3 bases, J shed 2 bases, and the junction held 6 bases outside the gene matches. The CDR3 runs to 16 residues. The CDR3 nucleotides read TGTGCCAGTAGTATCTCTGCGGGAGGGCCCACAGATACGCAGTATTTT. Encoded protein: CASSISAGGPTDTQYF.

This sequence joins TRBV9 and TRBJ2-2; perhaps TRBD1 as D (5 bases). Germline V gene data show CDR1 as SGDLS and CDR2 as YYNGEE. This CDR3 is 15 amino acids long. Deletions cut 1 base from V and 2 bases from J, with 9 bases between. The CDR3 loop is CASSVIGDNTGELFF. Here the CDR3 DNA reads TGTGCCAGCAGCGTAATAGGGGATAACACCGGGGAGCTGTTTTTT.

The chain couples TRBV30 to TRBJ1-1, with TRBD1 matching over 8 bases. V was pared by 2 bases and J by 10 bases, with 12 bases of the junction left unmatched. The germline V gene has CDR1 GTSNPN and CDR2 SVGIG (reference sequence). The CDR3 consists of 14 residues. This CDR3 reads CAWSLIGQGGRAFF. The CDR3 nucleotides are TGTGCCTGGAGTCTAATTGGACAGGGTGGGAGAGCTTTCTTT.

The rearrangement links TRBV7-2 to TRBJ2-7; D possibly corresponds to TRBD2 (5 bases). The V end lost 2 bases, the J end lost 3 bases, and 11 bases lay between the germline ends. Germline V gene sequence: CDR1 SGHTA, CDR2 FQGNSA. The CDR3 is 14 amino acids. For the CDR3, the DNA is TGTGCCAGCAGCTTAAAAGCGGACCACTACGAGCAGTACTTC. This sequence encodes CASSLKADHYEQYF.

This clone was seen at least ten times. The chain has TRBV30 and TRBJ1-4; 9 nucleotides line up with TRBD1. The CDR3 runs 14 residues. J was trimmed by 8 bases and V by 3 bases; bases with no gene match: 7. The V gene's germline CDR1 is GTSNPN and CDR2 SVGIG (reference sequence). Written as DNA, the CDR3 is TGTGCCTGGAGGAGTGGGACAGGGTGGGAAAAACTGTTTTTT. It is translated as CAWRSGTGWEKLFF. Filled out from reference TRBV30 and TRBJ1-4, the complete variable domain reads SQTIHQWPATLVQPVGSPLSLECTVEGTSNPNLYWYRQAAGRGLQLLFYSVGIGQISSEVPQNLSASRPQDRQFILSSKKLLLSDSGFYLCAWRSGTGWEKLFFGSGTQLSVL.

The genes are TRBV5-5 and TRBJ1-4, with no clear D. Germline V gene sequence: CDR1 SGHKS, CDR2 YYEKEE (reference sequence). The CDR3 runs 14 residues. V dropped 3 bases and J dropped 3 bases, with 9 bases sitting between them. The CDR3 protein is CASSWRTANEKLFF. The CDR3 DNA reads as TGTGCCAGCAGCTGGAGGACCGCTAATGAAAAACTGTTTTTT.

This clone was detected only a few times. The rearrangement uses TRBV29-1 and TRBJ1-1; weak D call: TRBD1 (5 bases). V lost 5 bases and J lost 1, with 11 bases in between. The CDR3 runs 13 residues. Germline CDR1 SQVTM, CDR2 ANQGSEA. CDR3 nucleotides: TGCAGCGTTTCAGGCAGGGCGAACACTGAAGCTTTCTTT. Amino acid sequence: CSVSGRANTEAFF. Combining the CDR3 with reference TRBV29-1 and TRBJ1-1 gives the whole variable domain SAVISQKPSRDICQRGTSLTIQCQVDSQVTMMFWYRQQPGQSLTLIATANQGSEATYESGFVIDKFPISRPNLTFSTLTVSNMSPEDSSIYLCSVSGRANTEAFFGQGTRLTVV.

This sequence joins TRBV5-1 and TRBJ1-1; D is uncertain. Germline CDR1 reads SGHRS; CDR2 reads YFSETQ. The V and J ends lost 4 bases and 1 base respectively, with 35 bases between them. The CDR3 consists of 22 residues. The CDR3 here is CASSLVGFSATTTKRENTEAFF. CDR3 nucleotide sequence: TGCGCCAGCAGCCTGGTCGGATTCTCCGCGACGACAACCAAACGGGAGAACACTGAAGCTTTCTTT.

Here the CDR3 DNA reads TGTGCCTGGAGTGTGGGTAGCGGGAGGGCCACAGATACGCAGTATTTT. This sequence encodes CAWSVGSGRATDTQYF. The rearrangement uses TRBV30 and TRBJ2-3; 11 bases fit TRBD2. The CDR3 spans 16 residues. Trimming cost V 0 bases and J 2 bases; bases outside gene matches: 4. Looked up from germline, CDR1 is GTSNPN and CDR2 is SVGIG (reference sequence). Full variable domain (missing parts from reference TRBV30 and TRBJ2-3): SQTIHQWPATLVQPVGSPLSLECTVEGTSNPNLYWYRQAAGRGLQLLFYSVGIGQISSEVPQNLSASRPQDRQFILSSKKLLLSDSGFYLCAWSVGSGRATDTQYFGPGTRLTVL.

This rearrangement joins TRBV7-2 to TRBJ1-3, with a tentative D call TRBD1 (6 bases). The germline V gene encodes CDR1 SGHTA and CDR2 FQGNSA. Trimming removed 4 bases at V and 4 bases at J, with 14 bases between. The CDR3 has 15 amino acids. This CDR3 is CASSYGQPGGNTIYF. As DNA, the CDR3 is TGTGCCAGCAGCTACGGACAGCCCGGGGGAAACACCATATATTTT.

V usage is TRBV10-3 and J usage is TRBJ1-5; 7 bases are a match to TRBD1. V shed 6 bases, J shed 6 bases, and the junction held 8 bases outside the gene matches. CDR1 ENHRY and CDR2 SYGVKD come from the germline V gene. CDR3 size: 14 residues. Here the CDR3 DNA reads TGTGCCATCAGCGCGGGAGGGGGCGGTCAGCCCCAGCATTTT. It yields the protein CAISAGGGGQPQHF.

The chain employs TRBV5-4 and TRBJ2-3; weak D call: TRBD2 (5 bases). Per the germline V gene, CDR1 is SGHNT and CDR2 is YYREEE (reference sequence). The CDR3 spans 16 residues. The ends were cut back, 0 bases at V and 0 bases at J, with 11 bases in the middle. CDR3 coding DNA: TGTGCCAGCAGCTTGGTCCAGGACTGGAGCACAGATACGCAGTATTTT. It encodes CASSLVQDWSTDTQYF.